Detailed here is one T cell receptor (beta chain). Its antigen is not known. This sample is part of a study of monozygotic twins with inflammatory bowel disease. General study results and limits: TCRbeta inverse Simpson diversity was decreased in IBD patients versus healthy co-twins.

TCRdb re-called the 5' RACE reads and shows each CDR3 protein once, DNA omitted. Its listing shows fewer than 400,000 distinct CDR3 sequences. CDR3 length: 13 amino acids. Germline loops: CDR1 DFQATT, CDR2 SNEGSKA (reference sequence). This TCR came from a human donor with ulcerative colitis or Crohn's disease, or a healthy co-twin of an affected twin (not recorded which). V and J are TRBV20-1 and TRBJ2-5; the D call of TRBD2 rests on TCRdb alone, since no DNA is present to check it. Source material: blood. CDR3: CSSPTSGVETQYF.